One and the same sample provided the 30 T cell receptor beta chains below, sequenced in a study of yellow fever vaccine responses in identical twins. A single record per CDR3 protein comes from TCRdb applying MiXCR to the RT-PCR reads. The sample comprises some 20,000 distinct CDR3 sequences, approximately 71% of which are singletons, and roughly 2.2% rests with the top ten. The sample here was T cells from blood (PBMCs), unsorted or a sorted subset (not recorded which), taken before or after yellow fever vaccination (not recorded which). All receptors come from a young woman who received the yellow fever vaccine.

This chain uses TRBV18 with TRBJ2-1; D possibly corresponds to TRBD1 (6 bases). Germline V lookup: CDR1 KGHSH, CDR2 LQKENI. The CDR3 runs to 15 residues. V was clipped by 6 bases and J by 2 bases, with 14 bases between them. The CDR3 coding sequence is TGTGCCAGCTCGCCGCCGGGACAACCCTACAATGAGCAGTTCTTC. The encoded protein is CASSPPGQPYNEQFF.

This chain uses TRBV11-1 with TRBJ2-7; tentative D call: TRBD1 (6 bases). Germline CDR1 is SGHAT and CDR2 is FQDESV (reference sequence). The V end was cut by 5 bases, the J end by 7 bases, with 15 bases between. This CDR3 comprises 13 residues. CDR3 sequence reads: CASSAHRVGEQYF. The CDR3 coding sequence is TGTGCCAGCAGCGCCCACAGGGTCGGGGAGCAGTACTTC. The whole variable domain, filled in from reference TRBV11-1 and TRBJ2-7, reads EAEVAQSPRYKITEKSQAVAFWCDPISGHATLYWYRQILGQGPELLVQFQDESVVDDSQLPKDRFSAERLKGVDSTLKIQPAELGDSAMYLCASSAHRVGEQYFGPGTRLTVT.

CDR3: CASGEVGSYNEQFF. The DNA of the CDR3 is TGTGCCAGCGGCGAGGTCGGCTCCTACAATGAGCAGTTCTTC. This chain connects TRBV2 to TRBJ2-1, with no clear D. V was shortened by 8 bases and J by 0 bases, with 11 bases between the two germline ends. Germline V gene data show CDR1 as SNHLY and CDR2 as FYNNEI. This CDR3 spans 14 amino acids.

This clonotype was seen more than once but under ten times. The CDR3 protein is CASSQATNEQYF. CDR3 DNA sequence: TGTGCCAGCAGCCAAGCCACAAACGAGCAGTACTTC. The rearrangement links TRBV3-1 to TRBJ2-7; D unresolved. There are 12 residues in the CDR3. V was clipped by 1 base and J by 5 bases, with 6 bases between them. The germline CDR1 and CDR2 sequences are LGHDT and YNNKEL (reference sequence).

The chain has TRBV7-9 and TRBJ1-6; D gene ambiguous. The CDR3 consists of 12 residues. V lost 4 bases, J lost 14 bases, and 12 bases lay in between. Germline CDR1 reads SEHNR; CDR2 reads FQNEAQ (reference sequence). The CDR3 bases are TGTGCCAGCAGCTCAGAACAGCGAACCCTCCACTTT. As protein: CASSSEQRTLHF.

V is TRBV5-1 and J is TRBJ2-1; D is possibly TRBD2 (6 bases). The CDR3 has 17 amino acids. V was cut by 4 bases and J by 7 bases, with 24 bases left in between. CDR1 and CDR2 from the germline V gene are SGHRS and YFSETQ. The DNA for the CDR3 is TGCGCCAGCAGCCCAACGGGGGTCCCGCTTGTAGGGAATGAGCAGTTCTTC. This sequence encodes CASSPTGVPLVGNEQFF.

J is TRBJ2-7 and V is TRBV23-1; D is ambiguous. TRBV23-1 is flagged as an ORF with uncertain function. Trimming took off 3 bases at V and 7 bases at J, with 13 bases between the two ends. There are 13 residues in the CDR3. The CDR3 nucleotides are TGCGCCAGCAGTCACAGACCCTCGGGTGAGCAGTACGTC. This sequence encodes CASSHRPSGEQYV.

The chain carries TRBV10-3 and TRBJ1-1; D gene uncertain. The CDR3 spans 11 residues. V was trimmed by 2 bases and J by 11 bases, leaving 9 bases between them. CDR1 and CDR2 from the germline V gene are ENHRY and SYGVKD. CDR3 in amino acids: CAISEGGMAFF. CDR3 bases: TGTGCCATCAGTGAGGGAGGAATGGCTTTCTTT.

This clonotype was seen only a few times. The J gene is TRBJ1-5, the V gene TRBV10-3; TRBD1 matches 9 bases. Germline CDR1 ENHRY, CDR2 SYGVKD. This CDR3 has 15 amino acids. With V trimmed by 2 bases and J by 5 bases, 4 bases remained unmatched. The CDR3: CAISETTGGHQPQHF. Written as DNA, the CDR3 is TGTGCCATCAGTGAGACAACAGGGGGCCATCAGCCCCAGCATTTT.

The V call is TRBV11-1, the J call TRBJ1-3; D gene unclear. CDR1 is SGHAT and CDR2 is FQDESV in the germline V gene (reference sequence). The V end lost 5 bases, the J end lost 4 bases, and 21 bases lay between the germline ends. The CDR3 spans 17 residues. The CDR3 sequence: CASSHLDGKTLGNTIYF. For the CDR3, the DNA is TGTGCCAGCAGCCATCTAGATGGGAAAACCCTAGGAAACACCATATATTTT.

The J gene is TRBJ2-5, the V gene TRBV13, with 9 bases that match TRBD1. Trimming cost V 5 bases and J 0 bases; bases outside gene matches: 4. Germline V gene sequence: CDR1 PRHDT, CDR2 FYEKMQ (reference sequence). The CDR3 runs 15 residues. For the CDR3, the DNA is TGTGCCAGCAGCGGACAGGGGACCAACCAAGAGACCCAGTACTTC. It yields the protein CASSGQGTNQETQYF.

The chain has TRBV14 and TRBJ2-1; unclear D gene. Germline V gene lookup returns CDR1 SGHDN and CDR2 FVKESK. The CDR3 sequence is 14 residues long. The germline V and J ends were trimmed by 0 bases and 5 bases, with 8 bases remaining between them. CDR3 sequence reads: CASSQDPRDNEQFF. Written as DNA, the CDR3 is TGTGCCAGCAGCCAAGACCCCCGGGACAATGAGCAGTTCTTC.

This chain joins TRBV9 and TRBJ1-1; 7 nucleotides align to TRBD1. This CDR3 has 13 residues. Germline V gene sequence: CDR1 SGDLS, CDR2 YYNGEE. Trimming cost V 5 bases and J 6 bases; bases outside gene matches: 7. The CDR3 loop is CASRPAGTAEAFF. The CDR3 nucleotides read TGTGCCAGCAGACCAGCCGGGACAGCTGAAGCTTTCTTT.

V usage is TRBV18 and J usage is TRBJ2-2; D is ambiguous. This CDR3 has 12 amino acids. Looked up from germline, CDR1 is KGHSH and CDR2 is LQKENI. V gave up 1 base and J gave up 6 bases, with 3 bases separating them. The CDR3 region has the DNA TGTGCCAGCTCACCACGATCCGGGGAGCTGTTTTTT. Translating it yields CASSPRSGELFF.

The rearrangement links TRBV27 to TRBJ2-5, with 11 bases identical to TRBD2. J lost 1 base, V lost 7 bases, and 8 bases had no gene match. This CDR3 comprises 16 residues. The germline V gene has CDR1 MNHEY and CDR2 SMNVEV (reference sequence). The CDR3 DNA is TGTGCCAGCAACGTCCTAGCGGGAGGTTCCCAAGAGACCCAGTACTTC. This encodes CASNVLAGGSQETQYF.

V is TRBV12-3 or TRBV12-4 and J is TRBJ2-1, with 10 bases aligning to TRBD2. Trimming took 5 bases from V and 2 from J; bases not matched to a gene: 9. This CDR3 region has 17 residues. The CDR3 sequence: CASSPRGTSVTYNEQFF. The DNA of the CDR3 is TGTGCCAGCAGTCCTCGGGGGACTAGCGTAACCTACAATGAGCAGTTCTTC.

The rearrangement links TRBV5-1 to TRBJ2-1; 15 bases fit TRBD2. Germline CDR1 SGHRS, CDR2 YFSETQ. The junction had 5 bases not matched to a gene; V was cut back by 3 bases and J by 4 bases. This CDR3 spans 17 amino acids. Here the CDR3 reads CASSSPGLAGGYNEQFF. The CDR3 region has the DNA TGCGCCAGCAGCTCCCCGGGACTAGCGGGAGGTTACAATGAGCAGTTCTTC.

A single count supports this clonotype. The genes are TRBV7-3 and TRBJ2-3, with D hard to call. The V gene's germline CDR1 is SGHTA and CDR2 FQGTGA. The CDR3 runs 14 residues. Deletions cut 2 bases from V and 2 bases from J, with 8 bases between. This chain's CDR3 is CASSLDGLTDTQYF. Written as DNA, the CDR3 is TGTGCCAGCAGCTTAGACGGCCTCACAGATACGCAGTATTTT.

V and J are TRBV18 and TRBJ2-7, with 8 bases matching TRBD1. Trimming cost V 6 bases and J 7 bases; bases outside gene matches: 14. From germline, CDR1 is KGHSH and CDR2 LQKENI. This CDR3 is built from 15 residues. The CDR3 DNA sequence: TGTGCCAGCTCCCGATCGGGGACAGGAGTCTTGGAGCAGTACTTC. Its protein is CASSRSGTGVLEQYF.

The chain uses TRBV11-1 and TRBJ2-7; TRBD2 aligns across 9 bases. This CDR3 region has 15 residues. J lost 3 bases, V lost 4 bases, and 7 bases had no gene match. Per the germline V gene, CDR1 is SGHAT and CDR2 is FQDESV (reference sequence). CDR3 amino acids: CASSSTSSGDYEQYF. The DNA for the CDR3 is TGTGCCAGCAGCTCCACGTCTAGCGGGGACTACGAGCAGTACTTC.

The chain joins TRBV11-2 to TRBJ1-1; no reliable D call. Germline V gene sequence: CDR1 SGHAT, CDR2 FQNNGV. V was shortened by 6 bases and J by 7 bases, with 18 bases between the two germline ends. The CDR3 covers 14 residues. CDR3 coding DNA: TGTGCCAGCAGACCGTTTATGGCCGCTATTGAAGCTTTCTTT. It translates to CASRPFMAAIEAFF.

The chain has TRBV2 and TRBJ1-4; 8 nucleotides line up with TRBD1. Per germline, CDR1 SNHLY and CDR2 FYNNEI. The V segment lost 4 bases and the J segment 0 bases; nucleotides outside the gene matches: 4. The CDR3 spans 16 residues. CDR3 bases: TGTGCCAGCAGTGGACAGGGGACAGCAACTAATGAAAAACTGTTTTTT. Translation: CASSGQGTATNEKLFF. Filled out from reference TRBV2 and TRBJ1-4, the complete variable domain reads EPEVTQTPSHQVTQMGQEVILRCVPISNHLYFYWYRQILGQKVEFLVSFYNNEISEKSEIFDDQFSVERPDGSNFTLKIRSTKLEDSAMYFCASSGQGTATNEKLFFGSGTQLSVL.

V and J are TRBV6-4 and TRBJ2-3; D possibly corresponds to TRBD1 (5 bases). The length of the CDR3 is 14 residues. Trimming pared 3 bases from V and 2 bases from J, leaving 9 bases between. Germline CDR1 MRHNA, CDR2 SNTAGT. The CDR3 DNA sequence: TGTGCCAGCAGTGATGTAGGGGACACAGATACGCAGTATTTT. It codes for CASSDVGDTDTQYF.

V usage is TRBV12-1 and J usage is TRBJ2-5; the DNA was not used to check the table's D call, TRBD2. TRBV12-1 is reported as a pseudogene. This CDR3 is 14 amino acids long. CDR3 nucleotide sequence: TGTGCCAGCAGCTCCGGGACTAGCCTAGCGACCCAGTACTTC. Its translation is CASSSGTSLATQYF.

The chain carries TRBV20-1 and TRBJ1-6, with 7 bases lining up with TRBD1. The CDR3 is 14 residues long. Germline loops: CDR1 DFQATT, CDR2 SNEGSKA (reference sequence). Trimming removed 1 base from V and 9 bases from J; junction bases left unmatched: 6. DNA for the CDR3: TGCAGTGCTAGAGTGCAGGGGGGAAGTTCACCCCTCCACTTT. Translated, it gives CSARVQGGSSPLHF.

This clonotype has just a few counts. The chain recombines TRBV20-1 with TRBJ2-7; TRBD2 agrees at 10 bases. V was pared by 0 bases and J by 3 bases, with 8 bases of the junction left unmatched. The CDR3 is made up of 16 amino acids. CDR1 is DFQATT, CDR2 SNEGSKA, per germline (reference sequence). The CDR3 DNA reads TGCAGTGCTAGAGATGGGGTTAGCGGGAGGCTCTACGAGCAGTACTTC. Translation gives CSARDGVSGRLYEQYF.

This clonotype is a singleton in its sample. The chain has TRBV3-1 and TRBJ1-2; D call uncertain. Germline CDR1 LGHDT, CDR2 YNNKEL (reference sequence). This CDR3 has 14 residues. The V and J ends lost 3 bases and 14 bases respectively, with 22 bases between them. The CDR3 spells CASSQRVGFFGLTF. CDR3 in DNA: TGTGCCAGCAGCCAGCGAGTTGGATTCTTTGGCTTAACCTTC.

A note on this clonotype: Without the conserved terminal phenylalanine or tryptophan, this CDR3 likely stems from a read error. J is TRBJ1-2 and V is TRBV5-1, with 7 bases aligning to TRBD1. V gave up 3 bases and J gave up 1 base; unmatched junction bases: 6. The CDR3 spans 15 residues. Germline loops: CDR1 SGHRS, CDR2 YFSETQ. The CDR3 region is CASSYGQDFNYGYTL. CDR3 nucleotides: TGCGCCAGCAGCTATGGACAGGATTTTAACTATGGCTACACCCTC.

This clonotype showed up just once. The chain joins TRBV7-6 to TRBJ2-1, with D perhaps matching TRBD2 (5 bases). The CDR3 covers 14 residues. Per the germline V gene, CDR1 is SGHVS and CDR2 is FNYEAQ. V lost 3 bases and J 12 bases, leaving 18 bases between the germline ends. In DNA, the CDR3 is TGTGCCAGCAGCTTGTTCGCGGAAGCGAGGGCGCAGTTCTTC. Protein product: CASSLFAEARAQFF.

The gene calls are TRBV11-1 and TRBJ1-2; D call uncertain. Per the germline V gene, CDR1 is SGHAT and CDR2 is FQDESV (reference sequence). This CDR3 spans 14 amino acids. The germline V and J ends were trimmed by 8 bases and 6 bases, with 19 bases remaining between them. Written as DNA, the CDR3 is TGTGCCAGCCGCCCCCCGGCGACCGGGGATGGCTACACCTTC. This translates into CASRPPATGDGYTF.